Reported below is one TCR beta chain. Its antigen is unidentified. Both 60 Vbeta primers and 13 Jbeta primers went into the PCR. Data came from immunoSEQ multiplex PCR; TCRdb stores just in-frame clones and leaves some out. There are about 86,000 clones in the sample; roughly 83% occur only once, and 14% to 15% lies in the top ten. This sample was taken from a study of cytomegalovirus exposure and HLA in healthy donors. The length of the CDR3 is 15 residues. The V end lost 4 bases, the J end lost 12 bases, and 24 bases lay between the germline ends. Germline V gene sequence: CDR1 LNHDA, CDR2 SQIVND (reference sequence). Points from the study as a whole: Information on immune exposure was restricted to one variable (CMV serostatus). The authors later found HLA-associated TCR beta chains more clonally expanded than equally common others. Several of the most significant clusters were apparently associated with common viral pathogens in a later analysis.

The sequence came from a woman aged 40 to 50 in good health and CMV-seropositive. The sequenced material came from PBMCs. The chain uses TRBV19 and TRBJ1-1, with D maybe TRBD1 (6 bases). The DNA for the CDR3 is TGTGCCAGTAGTAAGTTAACAGGGTGGAAAGGTTATACTTTCTTT. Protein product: CASSKLTGWKGYTFF.